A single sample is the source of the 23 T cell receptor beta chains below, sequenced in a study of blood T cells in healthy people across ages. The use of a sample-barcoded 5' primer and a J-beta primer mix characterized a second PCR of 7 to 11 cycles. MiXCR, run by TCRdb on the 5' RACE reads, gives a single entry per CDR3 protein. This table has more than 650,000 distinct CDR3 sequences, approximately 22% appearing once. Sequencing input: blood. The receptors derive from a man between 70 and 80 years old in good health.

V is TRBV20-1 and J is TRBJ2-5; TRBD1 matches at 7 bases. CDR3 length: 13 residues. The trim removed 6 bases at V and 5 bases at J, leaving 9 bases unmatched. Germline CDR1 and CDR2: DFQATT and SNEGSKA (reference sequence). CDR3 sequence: CSAYLGGLETQYF. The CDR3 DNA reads TGCAGTGCCTACTTAGGGGGCTTGGAGACCCAGTACTTC.

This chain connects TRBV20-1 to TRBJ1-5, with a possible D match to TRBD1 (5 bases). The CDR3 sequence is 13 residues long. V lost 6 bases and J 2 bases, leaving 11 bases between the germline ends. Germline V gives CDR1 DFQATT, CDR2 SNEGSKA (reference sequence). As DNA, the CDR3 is TGCAGTGCAAAAGACAGACGCAATCAGCCCCAGCATTTT. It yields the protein CSAKDRRNQPQHF.

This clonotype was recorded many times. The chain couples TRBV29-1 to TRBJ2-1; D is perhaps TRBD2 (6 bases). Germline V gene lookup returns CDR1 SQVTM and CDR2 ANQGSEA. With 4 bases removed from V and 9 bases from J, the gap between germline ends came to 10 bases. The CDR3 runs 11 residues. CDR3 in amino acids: CSVGRDSEQFF. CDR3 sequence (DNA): TGCAGCGTTGGACGGGACTCTGAGCAGTTCTTC.

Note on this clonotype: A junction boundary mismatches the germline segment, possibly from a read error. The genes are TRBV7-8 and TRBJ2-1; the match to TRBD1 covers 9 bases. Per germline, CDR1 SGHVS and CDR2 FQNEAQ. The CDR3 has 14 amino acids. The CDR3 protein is CASSRGTGTNKQFF. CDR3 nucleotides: TGTGCCAGCAGCCGAGGGACAGGGACCAATAAGCAGTTCTTC.

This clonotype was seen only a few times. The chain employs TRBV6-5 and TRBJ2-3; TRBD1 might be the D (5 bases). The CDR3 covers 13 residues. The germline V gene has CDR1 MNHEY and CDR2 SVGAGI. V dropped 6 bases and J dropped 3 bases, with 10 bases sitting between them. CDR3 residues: CASSYRTTDTQYF. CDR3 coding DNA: TGTGCCAGCAGCTACAGGACAACAGATACGCAGTATTTT.

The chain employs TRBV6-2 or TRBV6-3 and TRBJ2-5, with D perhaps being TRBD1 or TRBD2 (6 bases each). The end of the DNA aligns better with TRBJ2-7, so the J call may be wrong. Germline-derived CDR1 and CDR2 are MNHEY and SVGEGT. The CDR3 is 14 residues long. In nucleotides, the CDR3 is TGTGCCAGTCAACTGGGGGGCTTTACCTACGAGCAGTACTTC. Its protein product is CASQLGGFTYEQYF.

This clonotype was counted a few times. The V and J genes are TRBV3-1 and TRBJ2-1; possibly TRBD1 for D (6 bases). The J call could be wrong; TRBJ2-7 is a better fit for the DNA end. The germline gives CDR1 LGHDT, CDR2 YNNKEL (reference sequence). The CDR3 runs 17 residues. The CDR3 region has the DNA TGTGCCAGCAGCCAAGGTCTGAACCCCCAGGGGCGTTACGAGCAGTACTTC. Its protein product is CASSQGLNPQGRYEQYF.

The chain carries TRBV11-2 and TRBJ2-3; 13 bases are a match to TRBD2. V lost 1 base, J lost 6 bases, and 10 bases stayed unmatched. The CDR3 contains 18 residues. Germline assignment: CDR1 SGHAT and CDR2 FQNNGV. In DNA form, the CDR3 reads TGTGCCAGCAGCTTAGGGTCACTAGCGGGGGGGCTAGGGGATACGCAGTATTTT. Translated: CASSLGSLAGGLGDTQYF.

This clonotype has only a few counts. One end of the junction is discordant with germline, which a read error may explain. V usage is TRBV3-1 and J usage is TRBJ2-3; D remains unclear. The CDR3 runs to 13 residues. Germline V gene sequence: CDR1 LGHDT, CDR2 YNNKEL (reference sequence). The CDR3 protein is CASSQDWRDAQYF. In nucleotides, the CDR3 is TGTGCCAGCAGCCAAGATTGGAGAGATGCGCAGTATTTT.

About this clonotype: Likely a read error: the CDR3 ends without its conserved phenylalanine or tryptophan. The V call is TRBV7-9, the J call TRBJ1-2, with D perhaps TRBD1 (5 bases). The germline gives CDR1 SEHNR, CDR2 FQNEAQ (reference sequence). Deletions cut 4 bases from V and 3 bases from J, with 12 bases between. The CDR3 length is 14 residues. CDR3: CASSSSGTDYGYTS. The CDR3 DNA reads TGTGCCAGCAGCTCTTCCGGGACGGACTATGGCTACACCTCC.

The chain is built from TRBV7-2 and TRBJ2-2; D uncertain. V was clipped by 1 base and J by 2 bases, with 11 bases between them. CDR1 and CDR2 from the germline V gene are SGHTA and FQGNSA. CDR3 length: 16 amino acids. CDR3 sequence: CASSLGHVLNTGELFF. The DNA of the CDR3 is TGTGCCAGCAGCTTAGGTCATGTCCTAAACACCGGGGAGCTGTTTTTT.

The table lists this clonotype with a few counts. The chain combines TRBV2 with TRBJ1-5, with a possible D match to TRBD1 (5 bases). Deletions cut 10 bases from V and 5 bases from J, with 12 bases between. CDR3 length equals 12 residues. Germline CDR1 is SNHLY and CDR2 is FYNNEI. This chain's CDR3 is CAIAGRDQPQHF. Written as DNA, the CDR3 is TGTGCCATCGCAGGCAGGGATCAGCCCCAGCATTTT.

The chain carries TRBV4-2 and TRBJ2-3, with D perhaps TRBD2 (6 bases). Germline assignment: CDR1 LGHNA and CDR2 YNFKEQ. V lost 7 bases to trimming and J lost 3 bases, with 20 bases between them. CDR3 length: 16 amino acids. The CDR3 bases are TGTGCCAGCACCGCTGGAGGGGCCACCATGACAGATACGCAGTATTTT. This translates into CASTAGGATMTDTQYF.

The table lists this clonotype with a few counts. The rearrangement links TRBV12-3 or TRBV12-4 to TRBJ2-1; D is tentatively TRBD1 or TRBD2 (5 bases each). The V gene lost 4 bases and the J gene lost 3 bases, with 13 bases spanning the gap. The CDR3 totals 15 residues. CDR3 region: CASSSPRDHYNEQFF. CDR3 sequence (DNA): TGTGCCAGCAGTTCCCCCCGGGACCACTACAATGAGCAGTTCTTC.

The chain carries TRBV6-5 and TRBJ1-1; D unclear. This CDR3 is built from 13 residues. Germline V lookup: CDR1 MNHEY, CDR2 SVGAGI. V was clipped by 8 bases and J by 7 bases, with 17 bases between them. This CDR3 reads CASQTRAPIEAFF. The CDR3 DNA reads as TGTGCCAGCCAAACGAGGGCTCCAATTGAAGCTTTCTTT.

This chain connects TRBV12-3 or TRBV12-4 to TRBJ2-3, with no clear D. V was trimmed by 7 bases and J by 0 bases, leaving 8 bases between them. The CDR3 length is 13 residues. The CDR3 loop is CASKPGSTDTQYF. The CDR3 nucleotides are TGTGCCAGCAAGCCCGGAAGCACAGATACGCAGTATTTT.

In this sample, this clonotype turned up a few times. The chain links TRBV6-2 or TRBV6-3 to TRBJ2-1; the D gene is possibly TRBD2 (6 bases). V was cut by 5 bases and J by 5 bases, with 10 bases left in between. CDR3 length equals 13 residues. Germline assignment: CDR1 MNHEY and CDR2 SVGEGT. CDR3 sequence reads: CASSVRENNEQFF. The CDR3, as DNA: TGTGCCAGCAGTGTACGGGAGAACAATGAGCAGTTCTTC.

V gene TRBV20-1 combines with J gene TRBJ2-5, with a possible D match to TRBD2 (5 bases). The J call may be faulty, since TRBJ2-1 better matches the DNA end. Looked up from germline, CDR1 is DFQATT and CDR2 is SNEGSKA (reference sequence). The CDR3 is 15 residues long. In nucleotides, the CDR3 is TGCAGTGCTAGAGTGCCCCTGGACTCACGGGATGAGCAGTTCTTC. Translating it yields CSARVPLDSRDEQFF.

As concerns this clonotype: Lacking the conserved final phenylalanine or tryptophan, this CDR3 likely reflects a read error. CDR3 sequence: CATSDFRGVVETQYL. The CDR3 DNA is TGTGCCACCAGTGATTTTCGGGGGGTTGTGGAGACCCAGTACCTC. The V call is TRBV24-1, the J call TRBJ2-5, with 7 bases identical to TRBD2. The CDR3 has 15 amino acids. CDR1 is KGHDR, CDR2 SFDVKD, per germline. The V and J ends lost 1 base and 5 bases, in that order; junction bases with no gene match: 6.

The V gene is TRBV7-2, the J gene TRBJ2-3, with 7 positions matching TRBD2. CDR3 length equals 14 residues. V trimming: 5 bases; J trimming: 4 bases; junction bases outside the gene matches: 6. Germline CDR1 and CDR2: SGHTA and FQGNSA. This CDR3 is CASSPLGRADTQYF. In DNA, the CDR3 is TGTGCCAGCAGCCCACTAGGGAGGGCAGATACGCAGTATTTT.

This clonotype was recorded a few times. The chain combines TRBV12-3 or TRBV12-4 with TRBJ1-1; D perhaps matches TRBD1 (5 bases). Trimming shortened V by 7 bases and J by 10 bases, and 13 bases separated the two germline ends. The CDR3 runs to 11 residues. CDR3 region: CASTGTGAAFF. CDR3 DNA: TGTGCCAGCACCGGGACTGGGGCAGCTTTCTTT.

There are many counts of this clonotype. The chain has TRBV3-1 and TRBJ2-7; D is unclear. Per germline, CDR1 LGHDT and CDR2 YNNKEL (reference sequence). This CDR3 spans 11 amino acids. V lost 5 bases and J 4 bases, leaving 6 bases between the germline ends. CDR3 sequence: CASSRIYEQYF. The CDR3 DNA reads TGTGCCAGCAGCAGAATTTACGAGCAGTACTTC.

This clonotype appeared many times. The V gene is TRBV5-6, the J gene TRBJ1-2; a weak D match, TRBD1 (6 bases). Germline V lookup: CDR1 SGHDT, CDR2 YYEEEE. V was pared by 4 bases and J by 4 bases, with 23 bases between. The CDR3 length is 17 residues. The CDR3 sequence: CASSRGLGHLGTYGYTF. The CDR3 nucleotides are TGTGCCAGCAGCCGGGGCCTGGGACACCTTGGGACCTATGGCTACACCTTC.